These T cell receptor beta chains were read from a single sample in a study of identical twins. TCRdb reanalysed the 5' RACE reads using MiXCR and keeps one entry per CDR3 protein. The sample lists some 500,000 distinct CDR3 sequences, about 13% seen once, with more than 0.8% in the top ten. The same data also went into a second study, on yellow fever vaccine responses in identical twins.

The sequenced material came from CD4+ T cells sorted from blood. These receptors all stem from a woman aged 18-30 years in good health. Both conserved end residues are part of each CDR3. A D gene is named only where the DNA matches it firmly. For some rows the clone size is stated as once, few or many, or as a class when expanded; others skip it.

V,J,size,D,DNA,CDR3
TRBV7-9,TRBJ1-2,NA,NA,TGTGCCATCAGCCCTGGGGGCTACGATGGCTACACCTTC,CAISPGGYDGYTF
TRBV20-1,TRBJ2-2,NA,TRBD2,TGCAGTGCTGGCAGACTAGCGGGAGTCGCCGGGGAGCTGTTTTTT,CSAGRLAGVAGELFF
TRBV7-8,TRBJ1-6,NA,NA,TGTGCCAGCAGCTCGATCGCCCTGGGATCACCCCTCCACTTT,CASSSIALGSPLHF
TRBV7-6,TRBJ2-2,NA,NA,TGTGCCAGCAGCTTTGATATCGGATTCACCGGGGAGCTGTTTTTT,CASSFDIGFTGELFF
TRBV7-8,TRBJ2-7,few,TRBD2,TGTGCCAGCAGAGAAGCGGGGCCGCGAGGCGAGCAGTACTTC,CASREAGPRGEQYF
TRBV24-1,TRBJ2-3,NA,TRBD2,TGTGCCACCAGTGAAGCGGGAGGGCCAGATACGCAGTATTTT,CATSEAGGPDTQYF
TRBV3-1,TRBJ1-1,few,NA,TGTGCCAGCAGCCAAGTCGGCAGTCTGCAAAAGGCTTTCTTT,CASSQVGSLQKAFF
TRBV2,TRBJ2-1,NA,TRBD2,TGTGCCAGCAGTGGGACTAGCGGGGGTCTCCCTATTGAGCAGTTCTTC,CASSGTSGGLPIEQFF
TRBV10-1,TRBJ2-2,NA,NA,TGCGCCAGCAGTGAGTCGTGGGGAGTGCGGACCGGGGAGCTGTTTTTT,CASSESWGVRTGELFF
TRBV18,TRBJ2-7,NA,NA,TGTGCCAGCTCACATGATAGGAGTATGGCGGGTTTCTACGAGCAGTACTTC,CASSHDRSMAGFYEQYF
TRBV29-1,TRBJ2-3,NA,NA,TGCAGCGTCACTGGCCAGGCGGTAGATACGCAGTATTTT,CSVTGQAVDTQYF
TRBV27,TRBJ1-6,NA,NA,TGTGCCAGCAGTTCCATAGCCGGGTCACCCCTCCACTTT,CASSSIAGSPLHF
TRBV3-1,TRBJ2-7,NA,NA,TGTGCCAGCACCGGGCAGGGGATGGTACGAGAGCAGTACTTC,CASTGQGMVREQYF
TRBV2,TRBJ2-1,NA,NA,TGTGCCACAGGGGCTACGGGCGGTGAGCAGTTCTTC,CATGATGGEQFF
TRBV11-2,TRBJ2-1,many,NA,TGTGCCAGCAGCCTCCGGGACACCTCGAAGGGGGGGTACAATGAGCAGTTCTTC,CASSLRDTSKGGYNEQFF
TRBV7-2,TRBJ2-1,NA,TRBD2,TGTGCCAGCAGCTTAGCCCTAGCGGGAGTCAATGAGCAGTTCTTC,CASSLALAGVNEQFF
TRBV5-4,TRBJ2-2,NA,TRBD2,TGTGCCAGCGGCCGGCGGGGGAGCTGCTGGGAGCTGTTTTTT,CASGRRGSCWELFF
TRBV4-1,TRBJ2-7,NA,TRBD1,TGCGCCAGCAGCCAAGGCACACAGGGGGCGGGGGCCTACGAGCAGTACTTC,CASSQGTQGAGAYEQYF
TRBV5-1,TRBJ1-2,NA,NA,TGCGCCAGCAGCTTGGACCTAAAAAGGGCCTATGGCTACACCTTC,CASSLDLKRAYGYTF
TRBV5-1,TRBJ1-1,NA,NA,TGCGCCAGCAGCCGAGGACCCACTGAAGCTTTCTTT,CASSRGPTEAFF
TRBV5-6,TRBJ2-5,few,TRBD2,TGTGCCAGCAGCTACGGACTAGCGGGCCAAGAGACCCAGTACTTC,CASSYGLAGQETQYF
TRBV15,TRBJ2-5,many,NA,TGTGCCACCAGCAGAGGACCGAACCAAGAGACCCAGTACTTC,CATSRGPNQETQYF
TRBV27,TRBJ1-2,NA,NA,TGTGCCAGCAGACGAGCCGGCGACTATGGCTACACCTTC,CASRRAGDYGYTF
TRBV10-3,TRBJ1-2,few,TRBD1,TGTGCCATCAGTGCCACCGGGGGGACAGCAGCGGGCTACACCTTC,CAISATGGTAAGYTF
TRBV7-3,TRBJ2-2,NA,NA,TGTGCCAGCAGCTTAATCCCCCTAGCGTTGGACACCGGGGAGCTGTTTTTT,CASSLIPLALDTGELFF
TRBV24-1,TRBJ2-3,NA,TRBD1,TGTGCCACCAGTGATTTGGATAACAGGGGCCCCAGCCCTTACACAGATACGCAGTATTTT,CATSDLDNRGPSPYTDTQYF
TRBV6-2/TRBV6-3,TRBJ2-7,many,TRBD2,TGTGCCAGCAGAAGGACAGCCGGGACTAGCGAAACCTACGAGCAGTACTTC,CASRRTAGTSETYEQYF
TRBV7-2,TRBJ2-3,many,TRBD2,TGTGCCAGCAGCCCTAGGGACTCCGGGAGGGCAGATACGCAGTATTTT,CASSPRDSGRADTQYF
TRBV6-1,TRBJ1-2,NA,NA,TGTGCCAGCAGTACGCCGCCGACAGGCAGAAGCTATGGCTACACCTTC,CASSTPPTGRSYGYTF
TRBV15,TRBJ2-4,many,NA,TGTGCCACCTCAACCGAAAACATTCAGTACTTC,CATSTENIQYF
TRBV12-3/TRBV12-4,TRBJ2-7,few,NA,TGTGCCAGCAGTATCTGGCACTGGCGGGGAATTTCCGAGCAGTACTTC,CASSIWHWRGISEQYF
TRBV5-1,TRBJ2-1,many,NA,TGCGCCAGCAGCTTAATGTCCGGGACTGGGGACAATGAGCAGTTCTTC,CASSLMSGTGDNEQFF
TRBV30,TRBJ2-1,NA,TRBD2,TGTGCCGGATCTAGCGGGAGGGGTACCTACAATGAGCAGTTCTTC,CAGSSGRGTYNEQFF